This T cell receptor beta chain was identified during a study of spatial heterogeneity in lung cancer (dated by TCRdb to between 2018 and 2021). Turning to the overall study: More beta-chain than alpha-chain transcripts were consistently detected, likely reflecting higher beta-chain transcript abundance. In the raw uncorrected reads, each unique combination of TCR and UMI appeared more than ten times on average. In non-small cell lung cancer, the study made a quantitative comparison of TCR alpha and beta repertoires among multiple tumor regions, matched nontumor lung and blood. TCR repertoire features were related to nonsynonymous mutation counts determined by whole-exome sequencing of tumor tissue. At surgery, both alpha and beta chains were TCR-sequenced in roughly 230 tumor regions, over 61 matched nontumor lung samples and around 50 PBMC samples. Summary of the overall study and its limitations: Ubiquitous expanded tumor TCRs showed up in blood more often at tumor resection than at routine follow-up. Confirming at a functional level the hypothesis that regional TCRs recognize regional mutations was considered to require additional single-cell paired TCR alpha and beta sequencing.

By its share of the sample, this clonotype is medium-sized (0.01 to 0.1%). This clone's antigen is unknown. The sample holds no much larger clone one base away, and base qualities are not on file. The library was made by 5' RACE. Sequencing used a NextSeq 500. To allow correction of PCR and sequencing errors, the TCR library protocol tagged every TCR cDNA molecule with a unique molecular identifier. The published analysis was carried out like this. Decombinator tools were used for TCR identification, UMI-based error correction and CDR3 extraction. Expanded TCRs were defined as those above a frequency of 2 per 1,000, corresponding to the top 1% of the tumor frequency distribution. Renyi diversity was computed with the R vegan package after each repertoire had been subsampled 100 times to 5,000 TCRs. CDR3 similarity networks were built from amino acid triplet string-kernel similarity, connecting CDR3s with pairwise similarity above 0.82. TCRdb itself trimmed the public reads at Q25 with fastp, ran MiXCR and retained productive beta chains. Duplicate CDR3 protein sequences are folded into a single record with the most common DNA and genes. In this record, the V and J calls reflect TCRdb's handling and not the investigators' own analysis. The sample table contains around 19,000 distinct CDR3 sequences; only one count was recorded for around 19% of them. The ten largest clones take up over 12% of the sample.

V and J lose 2 bases and 7 bases, and a span of 3 bases separates them. Including cysteine and phenylalanine, the CDR3 has 11 amino acids. The sequence is cut down to CDR3 DNA, 33 bases in frame from base 1. CDR1 MNHEY and CDR2 SVGEGT are derived from the germline V gene. The meaning of the sample's time point label: sample taken at primary tumor resection. For TCR sequencing, whole RNA was extracted from tumor and nontumor lung tissue, or from cryopreserved PBMC samples, and no cell sorting was done. Samples were obtained from 72 patients with early-stage, untreated non-small cell lung cancer from the lung TRACERx cohort. Patients were selected for TCR sequencing only if sufficient RNA was available from at least two tumor regions.

The specimen was PBMCs, collected at surgery. The chain joins TRBV6-2 or TRBV6-3 to TRBJ2-1; the D gene is not confidently resolved. The TCR originated in a male donor with early-stage non-small cell lung cancer. The CDR3 in this case is CASSYPNEQFF. At the DNA level, the sequence is TGTGCCAGCAGTTACCCGAATGAGCAGTTCTTC.